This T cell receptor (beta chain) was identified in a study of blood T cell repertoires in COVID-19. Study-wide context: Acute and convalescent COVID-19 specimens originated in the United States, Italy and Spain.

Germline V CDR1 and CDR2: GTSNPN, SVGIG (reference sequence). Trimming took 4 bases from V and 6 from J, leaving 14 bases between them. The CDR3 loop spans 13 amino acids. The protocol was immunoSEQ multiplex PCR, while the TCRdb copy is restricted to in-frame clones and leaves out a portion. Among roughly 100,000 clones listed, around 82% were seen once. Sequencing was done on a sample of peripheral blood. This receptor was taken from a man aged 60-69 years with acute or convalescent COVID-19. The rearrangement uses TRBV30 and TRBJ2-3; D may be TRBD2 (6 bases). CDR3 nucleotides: TGTGCCTGGAACCGCGGGGTAACGGATACGCAGTATTTT. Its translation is CAWNRGVTDTQYF.